The T cell receptor (beta chain) under discussion was sequenced for a study of Graves' ophthalmopathy and Graves' hyperthyroidism. Overall study: Samples of peripheral blood were obtained at initial diagnosis, prior to treatment of any kind.

On this clonotype itself: The antigen remains undetermined.

Whole-study findings and limits: Ophthalmopathy and stable hyperthyroidism were discriminated by a 13-signature model, with 85% to 90% sensitivity and 80% to 84% specificity.

PBMCs were obtained from about 9.4 ml of fresh peripheral blood. The length of the CDR3 is 15 residues. The V and J ends lost 4 bases and 2 bases, in that order; junction bases with no gene match: 5. Germline loops: CDR1 LGHNA, CDR2 YNFKEQ. RNA served as the template for amplifying TCR beta CDR3 regions. HTBI-primed first-round RT-PCR preceded second-round multiplex PCR. Via MiXCR, TCRdb re-called the multiplex PCR reads, giving one row per CDR3 protein. The profile shows hundreds of thousands of distinct CDR3 sequences, roughly 20% of them singletons. The chain carries TRBV4-2 and TRBJ1-5; 7 bases align to TRBD1. The receptor was derived from a young woman with stable Graves' hyperthyroidism. Some clones in this sample may be carry-over from other donors' samples. The sequencing input was peripheral blood. The CDR3 region is CASSPHQGGNQPQHF. CDR3 nucleotide sequence: TGTGCCAGCAGCCCCCACCAGGGGGGCAATCAGCCCCAGCATTTT.